This entry lists 13 T cell receptor beta chains sequenced from one sample in a study of blood T cell repertoires in COVID-19. Here immunoSEQ multiplex PCR was the method, and the copy in TCRdb shows in-frame clones only, minus some. The sample has 150,000 to 200,000 clones; approximately 83% are singletons. The sample was peripheral blood. Every receptor here comes from a human donor with acute or convalescent COVID-19. The donor label of this sample is uncertain.

This chain uses TRBV5-4 with TRBJ1-6, with D tentatively TRBD1 (5 bases). Germline lookup yields CDR1 SGHNT and CDR2 YYREEE (reference sequence). This CDR3 contains 13 residues. Trimming pared 4 bases from V and 9 bases from J, leaving 11 bases between. The CDR3 DNA sequence: TGTGCCAGCAGCCTCAGGGCTAGTTCACCCCTCCACTTT. It encodes CASSLRASSPLHF.

This clone has more than one count but fewer than ten. The chain recombines TRBV2 with TRBJ1-3; TRBD1 aligns across 7 bases. The CDR3 is made up of 15 amino acids. Germline V lookup: CDR1 SNHLY, CDR2 FYNNEI. After removal of 2 bases from V and 5 bases from J, the junction contained 6 bases not matched to a gene. For the CDR3, the DNA is TGTGCCAGCAGTGAAACCGACAGGGCTCGAAACACCATATATTTT. This gives the protein CASSETDRARNTIYF.

To note about this clone: At one end, the junction sequence differs from germline, possibly due to a read error. The CDR3 nucleotides read TGTGCTAGCAGCTTAGAAACTAGCGGGGGGGCATCCTACGAGCAGTACTTC. Residues: CASSLETSGGASYEQYF. The V and J genes are TRBV7-7 and TRBJ2-7, with 13 nucleotides matching TRBD2. Germline CDR1 SSHAT, CDR2 FNYEAQ (reference sequence). There are 17 residues in the CDR3. Full variable domain (rest looked up from reference TRBV7-7 and TRBJ2-7): GAGVSQSPRYKVTKRGQDVTLRCDPISSHATLYWYQQALGQGPEFLTYFNYEAQPDKSGLPSDRFSAERPEGSISTLTIQRTEQRDSAMYRCASSLETSGGASYEQYFGPGTRLTVT.

This chain uses TRBV6-5 with TRBJ1-1; D ambiguous. Per the germline V gene, CDR1 is MNHEY and CDR2 is SVGAGI. The CDR3 is 14 amino acids. V was cut by 2 bases and J by 0 bases, with 7 bases left in between. The CDR3 DNA reads TGTGCCAGCAGTTACAAGCCCATGAACACTGAAGCTTTCTTT. This encodes CASSYKPMNTEAFF.

This clone was seen a few times. This chain joins TRBV3-1 (or the pseudogene TRBV3-2) and TRBJ1-2, with 8 bases identical to TRBD1. The CDR3 has 14 residues. The ends lost 4 bases at V and 7 bases at J; junction bases unmatched: 8. Germline CDR1 reads LGHDT; CDR2 reads YNNKEL (reference sequence). CDR3 loop: CASSLQGAGGGYTF. The CDR3, as DNA: TGTGCCAGCAGCCTCCAGGGGGCTGGGGGTGGCTACACCTTC.

The chain uses TRBV28 and TRBJ2-2, with 10 positions matching TRBD1. The V segment lost 1 base and the J segment 5 bases; nucleotides outside the gene matches: 4. The CDR3 sequence is 16 residues long. The germline V gene encodes CDR1 MDHEN and CDR2 SYDVKM. The CDR3 bases are TGTGCCAGCAGTTTATCCGGGACAGGGGTTACCGGGGAGCTGTTTTTT. As protein: CASSLSGTGVTGELFF.

V usage is TRBV7-2 and J usage is TRBJ2-1; TRBD1 might be the D (6 bases). The germline V and J ends were trimmed by 4 bases and 9 bases, with 13 bases remaining between them. The V gene's germline CDR1 is SGHTA and CDR2 FQGNSA. This CDR3 contains 13 residues. The CDR3 protein is CASSSVKGGEQFF. For the CDR3, the DNA is TGTGCCAGCAGCTCCGTTAAAGGGGGTGAGCAGTTCTTC.

The genes are TRBV19 and TRBJ1-5, with 7 bases that match TRBD1. This CDR3 comprises 14 residues. The V segment lost 8 bases and the J segment 0 bases; nucleotides outside the gene matches: 4. The germline CDR1 and CDR2 sequences are LNHDA and SQIVND (reference sequence). The DNA of the CDR3 is TGTGCCAGTTTTGACAGGGTTAGCAATCAGCCCCAGCATTTT. Translated: CASFDRVSNQPQHF.

V gene TRBV9 combines with J gene TRBJ2-7, with TRBD1 matching over 9 bases. V shed 5 bases and J 6 bases; nucleotides not matched to a gene: 9. CDR3 length: 14 amino acids. Germline values: CDR1 SGDLS, CDR2 YYNGEE. As DNA, the CDR3 is TGTGCCAGCAGTGCTCTGGGACAGGGTGGCGAGCAGTACTTC. It yields the protein CASSALGQGGEQYF.

This rearrangement joins TRBV5-1 to TRBJ1-2; a weak D match, TRBD1 (6 bases). CDR1 SGHRS and CDR2 YFSETQ come from the germline V gene. There are 14 residues in the CDR3. V lost 2 bases and J lost 6, with 14 bases in between. The CDR3 coding sequence is TGCGCCAGCAGCTTACAACAGGGCTTCGATGGCTACACCTTC. Its translation is CASSLQQGFDGYTF.

V is TRBV4-1 and J is TRBJ2-7, with 13 bases that match TRBD2. From germline, CDR1 is MGHRA and CDR2 YSYEKL. Losses at the gene ends were 4 bases for V and 1 base for J; bases not matched to a gene: 4. The CDR3 has 16 residues. CDR3 bases: TGCGCCAGCAGCCCCACACTAGCGGGAGGGTCCTACGAGCAGTACTTC. Amino acids: CASSPTLAGGSYEQYF.

This sequence joins TRBV9 and TRBJ2-5, with D possibly matching TRBD1 (6 bases). This CDR3 is 13 amino acids long. Germline values: CDR1 SGDLS, CDR2 YYNGEE. The V end lost 3 bases, the J end lost 4 bases, and 10 bases lay between the germline ends. The CDR3 DNA is TGTGCCAGCAGCGAACAGGGCGTAGAGACCCAGTACTTC. Protein product: CASSEQGVETQYF.

This chain links TRBV5-4 with TRBJ1-6; 8 nucleotides agree with TRBD1. J lost 5 bases, V lost 6 bases, and 7 bases had no gene match. The CDR3 covers 15 residues. Germline-derived CDR1 and CDR2 are SGHNT and YYREEE (reference sequence). This CDR3 reads CASTVDRANNSPLHF. The CDR3 region has the DNA TGTGCCAGCACCGTGGACAGGGCCAATAATTCACCCCTCCACTTT. The whole variable domain, filled in from reference TRBV5-4 and TRBJ1-6, reads ETGVTQSPTHLIKTRGQQVTLRCSSQSGHNTVSWYQQALGQGPQFIFQYYREEENGRGNFPPRFSGLQFPNYSSELNVNALELDDSALYLCASTVDRANNSPLHFGNGTRLTVT.